This is a list of T cell receptor beta chains from one sample in a study of post-analysis software for immune sequencing data. MiXCR, run by TCRdb on the PCR reads, gives a single entry per CDR3 protein. The data show roughly 670,000 distinct CDR3 sequences, 55% to 60% seen once. Sample: blood. All receptors derive from a girl aged 2 to 10 with multiple sclerosis. CDR3s include the opening cysteine and the closing phenylalanine or tryptophan. The order of the fields is D gene, J gene, clone size, V gene, CDR3 protein, CDR3 DNA. A D gene is named only where the DNA matches it firmly. The listing skips clone size in some rows; elsewhere it reads once, few, many or a size class.

d_call: NA
j_call: TRBJ2-1
clone_size: NA
v_call: TRBV5-1
cdr3_aa: CASSLAGTSDSYNEQFF
cdr3_nt: TGCGCCAGCAGCTTGGCCGGAACATCTGACTCCTACAATGAGCAGTTCTTC

d_call: NA
j_call: TRBJ1-6
clone_size: NA
v_call: TRBV4-2
cdr3_aa: CASSPGSDNSPLHF
cdr3_nt: TGTGCCAGCAGTCCGGGATCCGATAATTCACCCCTCCACTTT

d_call: NA
j_call: TRBJ2-5
clone_size: NA
v_call: TRBV29-1
cdr3_aa: CSVDTEGLETQYF
cdr3_nt: TGCAGCGTGGACACTGAGGGCCTGGAGACCCAGTACTTC

d_call: NA
j_call: TRBJ1-6
clone_size: once
v_call: TRBV2
cdr3_aa: CASSELSSYNSPLHF
cdr3_nt: TGTGCCAGCAGTGAACTAAGCTCCTATAATTCACCCCTCCACTTT

d_call: TRBD1
j_call: TRBJ2-1
clone_size: NA
v_call: TRBV2
cdr3_aa: CASSGGTGFGAYNEQFF
cdr3_nt: TGTGCCAGCAGCGGGGGGACAGGGTTCGGGGCGTACAATGAGCAGTTCTTC

d_call: TRBD1
j_call: TRBJ2-1
clone_size: NA
v_call: TRBV5-4
cdr3_aa: CASSSQGAINEQFF
cdr3_nt: TGTGCCAGCAGCTCGCAGGGGGCGATCAATGAGCAGTTCTTC

d_call: NA
j_call: TRBJ1-2
clone_size: NA
v_call: TRBV11-2
cdr3_aa: CASSLGYRDGYTF
cdr3_nt: TGTGCCAGCAGCTTAGGGTACAGGGACGGCTACACCTTC

d_call: NA
j_call: TRBJ2-7
clone_size: NA
v_call: TRBV20-1
cdr3_aa: CSARGDLSGEQYF
cdr3_nt: TGCAGTGCTAGAGGGGACCTCTCAGGCGAGCAGTACTTC

d_call: TRBD2
j_call: TRBJ2-2
clone_size: NA
v_call: TRBV20-1
cdr3_aa: CSARERSGVTGELFF
cdr3_nt: TGCAGTGCTAGAGAGCGAAGCGGGGTCACCGGGGAGCTGTTTTTT

d_call: NA
j_call: TRBJ1-5
clone_size: NA
v_call: TRBV29-1
cdr3_aa: CSVADGVNQPQHF
cdr3_nt: TGCAGCGTCGCGGACGGGGTCAATCAGCCCCAGCATTTT

d_call: NA
j_call: TRBJ2-1
clone_size: once
v_call: TRBV4-1
cdr3_aa: CASRRRASSYNEQFF
cdr3_nt: TGCGCCAGCAGGCGCCGGGCGAGCTCCTACAATGAGCAGTTCTTC

d_call: NA
j_call: TRBJ2-7
clone_size: few
v_call: TRBV6-5
cdr3_aa: CASSYSNRLYEQYF
cdr3_nt: TGTGCCAGCAGTTACTCGAATCGGCTATACGAGCAGTACTTC

d_call: NA
j_call: TRBJ1-1
clone_size: NA
v_call: TRBV12-3/TRBV12-4
cdr3_aa: CASSLMGTASEAFF
cdr3_nt: TGTGCCAGCAGTTTAATGGGCACCGCCTCCGAAGCTTTCTTT

d_call: NA
j_call: TRBJ2-3
clone_size: NA
v_call: TRBV29-1
cdr3_aa: CSVERETDTQYF
cdr3_nt: TGCAGCGTTGAAAGGGAGACAGATACGCAGTATTTT

d_call: NA
j_call: TRBJ2-6
clone_size: few
v_call: TRBV19
cdr3_aa: CASSITATQSGANVLTF
cdr3_nt: TGTGCCAGTAGTATAACAGCCACACAATCTGGGGCCAACGTCCTGACTTTC

d_call: TRBD2
j_call: TRBJ2-1
clone_size: few
v_call: TRBV10-1
cdr3_aa: CASSGSSGPYNEQFF
cdr3_nt: TGCGCCAGCAGTGGGTCTAGCGGGCCATACAATGAGCAGTTCTTC

d_call: NA
j_call: TRBJ2-2
clone_size: few
v_call: TRBV29-1
cdr3_aa: CSVVAGRASTGELFF
cdr3_nt: TGCAGCGTTGTGGCTGGAAGGGCGAGCACCGGGGAGCTGTTTTTT

d_call: NA
j_call: TRBJ2-5
clone_size: NA
v_call: TRBV6-1
cdr3_aa: CASSVGLQETQYF
cdr3_nt: TGTGCCAGCAGTGTCGGCCTCCAAGAGACCCAGTACTTC

d_call: TRBD1
j_call: TRBJ2-3
clone_size: NA
v_call: TRBV13
cdr3_aa: CASRLQGAKTDTQYF
cdr3_nt: TGTGCCAGCAGGCTCCAGGGGGCTAAGACAGATACGCAGTATTTT

d_call: NA
j_call: TRBJ1-6
clone_size: NA
v_call: TRBV7-9
cdr3_aa: CASSLEGLGNSPLHF
cdr3_nt: TGTGCCAGCAGCTTAGAGGGATTGGGTAATTCACCCCTCCACTTT

d_call: TRBD2
j_call: TRBJ2-1
clone_size: NA
v_call: TRBV6-1
cdr3_aa: CASSPLPPGLAGGPLIQFF
cdr3_nt: TGTGCCAGCAGTCCGCTACCACCGGGACTAGCGGGAGGGCCTCTCATCCAGTTCTTC

d_call: TRBD2
j_call: TRBJ2-5
clone_size: few
v_call: TRBV20-1
cdr3_aa: CSAFSGGRVETQYF
cdr3_nt: TGCAGTGCTTTTAGCGGGGGGCGGGTAGAGACCCAGTACTTC

d_call: NA
j_call: TRBJ2-5
clone_size: NA
v_call: TRBV20-1
cdr3_aa: CSASKPQGGVETQYF
cdr3_nt: TGCAGTGCTAGTAAACCACAGGGTGGGGTAGAGACCCAGTACTTC

d_call: NA
j_call: TRBJ1-2
clone_size: NA
v_call: TRBV4-1
cdr3_aa: CASSQDIGGVYGYTF
cdr3_nt: TGCGCCAGCAGCCAAGATATAGGCGGAGTCTATGGCTACACCTTC

d_call: NA
j_call: TRBJ2-1
clone_size: once
v_call: TRBV5-5
cdr3_aa: CASSPPDRYNAQFF
cdr3_nt: TGTGCCAGCAGCCCCCCGGACCGCTACAATGCGCAGTTCTTC

d_call: TRBD1
j_call: TRBJ1-6
clone_size: once
v_call: TRBV27
cdr3_aa: CASSPDPGQGNSPLHF
cdr3_nt: TGTGCCAGCAGCCCCGATCCGGGACAGGGGAATTCACCCCTCCACTTT

d_call: NA
j_call: TRBJ1-2
clone_size: few
v_call: TRBV10-3
cdr3_aa: CAISERSRTANYGYTF
cdr3_nt: TGTGCCATCAGTGAACGCAGCCGGACAGCGAACTATGGCTACACCTTC

d_call: TRBD2
j_call: TRBJ2-7
clone_size: few
v_call: TRBV29-1
cdr3_aa: CSVETSPGGAEQYF
cdr3_nt: TGCAGCGTTGAAACTTCGCCGGGGGGAGCCGAGCAGTACTTC

d_call: NA
j_call: TRBJ1-2
clone_size: NA
v_call: TRBV4-3
cdr3_aa: CASSAHNTNYGYTF
cdr3_nt: TGCGCCAGCAGCGCACACAATACCAACTATGGCTACACCTTC

d_call: NA
j_call: TRBJ2-3
clone_size: few
v_call: TRBV20-1
cdr3_aa: CSASRTISTDTQYF
cdr3_nt: TGCAGTGCTAGCCGGACTATTAGCACAGATACGCAGTATTTT

d_call: TRBD2
j_call: TRBJ2-5
clone_size: NA
v_call: TRBV15
cdr3_aa: CATSRKIAGETQYF
cdr3_nt: TGTGCCACCAGCAGAAAAATAGCGGGAGAGACCCAGTACTTC

d_call: NA
j_call: TRBJ2-7
clone_size: NA
v_call: TRBV7-2
cdr3_aa: CASSFGGLYEQYF
cdr3_nt: TGTGCCAGCAGCTTTGGGGGCCTTTACGAGCAGTACTTC

d_call: TRBD2
j_call: TRBJ2-1
clone_size: NA
v_call: TRBV20-1
cdr3_aa: CSASLRTSGRNEQFF
cdr3_nt: TGCAGTGCGAGCCTTAGGACTAGCGGGAGAAATGAGCAGTTCTTC

d_call: TRBD2
j_call: TRBJ2-7
clone_size: few
v_call: TRBV29-1
cdr3_aa: CSVTSGVYEQYF
cdr3_nt: TGCAGCGTTACTAGCGGGGTCTACGAGCAGTACTTC

d_call: NA
j_call: TRBJ2-3
clone_size: NA
v_call: TRBV11-2
cdr3_aa: CASSLKHPLTDTQYF
cdr3_nt: TGTGCCAGCAGCCTAAAACACCCCCTCACAGATACGCAGTATTTT

d_call: NA
j_call: TRBJ2-3
clone_size: few
v_call: TRBV7-2
cdr3_aa: CASSPIAASTDTQYF
cdr3_nt: TGTGCCAGCAGCCCCATAGCGGCTAGCACAGATACGCAGTATTTT

d_call: NA
j_call: TRBJ1-4
clone_size: NA
v_call: TRBV12-3/TRBV12-4
cdr3_aa: CASSLYRGEKLFF
cdr3_nt: TGTGCCAGCAGTTTATATAGGGGGGAAAAACTGTTTTTT

d_call: NA
j_call: TRBJ2-1
clone_size: NA
v_call: TRBV29-1
cdr3_aa: CSVETERLKQFF
cdr3_nt: TGCAGCGTTGAAACAGAGCGGCTGAAGCAGTTCTTC